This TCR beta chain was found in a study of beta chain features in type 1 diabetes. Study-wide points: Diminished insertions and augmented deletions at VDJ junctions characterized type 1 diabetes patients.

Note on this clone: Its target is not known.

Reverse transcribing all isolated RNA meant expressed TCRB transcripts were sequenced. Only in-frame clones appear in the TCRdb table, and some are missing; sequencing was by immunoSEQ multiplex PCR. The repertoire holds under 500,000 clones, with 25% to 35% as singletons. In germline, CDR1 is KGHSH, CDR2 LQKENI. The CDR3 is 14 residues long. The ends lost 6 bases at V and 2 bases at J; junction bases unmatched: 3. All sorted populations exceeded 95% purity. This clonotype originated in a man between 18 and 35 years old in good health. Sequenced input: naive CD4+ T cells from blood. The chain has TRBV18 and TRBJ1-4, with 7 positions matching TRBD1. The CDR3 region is CASSVDRTNEKLFF. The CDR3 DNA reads TGTGCCAGCTCCGTGGACAGGACTAATGAAAAACTGTTTTTT.